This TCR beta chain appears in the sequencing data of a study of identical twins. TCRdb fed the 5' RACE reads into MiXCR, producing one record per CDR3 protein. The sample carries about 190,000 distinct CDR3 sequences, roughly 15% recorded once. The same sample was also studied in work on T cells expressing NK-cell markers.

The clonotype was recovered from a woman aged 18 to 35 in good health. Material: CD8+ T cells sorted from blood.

CDR3 in amino acids: CASSLASVLAASNEQFF. The CDR3 DNA reads TGTGCCAGCAGCTTAGCCTCGGTCCTAGCGGCCTCCAATGAGCAGTTCTTC. The V and J genes are TRBV7-9 and TRBJ2-1, with 7 bases identical to TRBD2. The CDR3 loop spans 17 amino acids. With V trimmed by 0 bases and J by 6 bases, 11 bases remained unmatched. Germline CDR1 SEHNR, CDR2 FQNEAQ (reference sequence).